A single sample gave rise to the 12 T cell receptor beta chains below, sequenced in a study of blood T cell repertoires in COVID-19. Generated by immunoSEQ multiplex PCR, the TCRdb table keeps only in-frame clones and is missing some. The sample yields 150,000 to 200,000 clones, around four fifths seen once. The source material was PBMCs or T cells enriched from blood (not recorded which). The receptors shown here come from a man aged 35 to 55 who had recovered from COVID-19.

This clone was seen only once. This chain uses TRBV4-3 with TRBJ1-2; TRBD1 matches 7 bases. The CDR3 sequence is 14 residues long. Germline loops: CDR1 LGHNA, CDR2 YSLEER. Unmatched junction bases numbered 2, after V lost 0 bases and J lost 4 bases. The CDR3 sequence: CASSQDGTAYGYTF. As DNA, the CDR3 is TGCGCCAGCAGCCAAGACGGGACAGCCTATGGCTACACCTTC.

This chain connects TRBV12-3 or TRBV12-4 to TRBJ1-5; D ambiguous. The V end was cut by 6 bases, the J end by 4 bases, with 10 bases between. This CDR3 has 13 amino acids. In DNA form, the CDR3 reads TGTGCCAGCAGGGCTACAGTAAATCAGCCCCAGCATTTT. It codes for CASRATVNQPQHF.

The chain is built from TRBV7-9 and TRBJ1-5; 9 positions match TRBD1. V dropped 5 bases and J dropped 8; count of bases not matched to a gene: 10. Looked up from germline, CDR1 is SEHNR and CDR2 is FQNEAQ (reference sequence). The CDR3 is 15 residues long. Here the CDR3 DNA reads TGTGCCAGCAGCACCACAGGGGGCGCGACGGAGCCCCAGCATTTT. It codes for CASSTTGGATEPQHF.

The rearrangement joins TRBV6-5 to TRBJ2-7; 8 positions agree with TRBD1. CDR3 length: 13 amino acids. The V segment lost 6 bases and the J segment 5 bases; nucleotides outside the gene matches: 6. CDR1 and CDR2 (germline): MNHEY, SVGAGI. The CDR3 is CASRRQGANEQYV. CDR3 DNA: TGTGCCAGCAGGCGGCAGGGGGCGAACGAGCAGTACGTC.

This clone was picked up one time. The V gene is TRBV5-1, the J gene TRBJ2-1, with 8 bases that match TRBD2. Germline CDR1 reads SGHRS; CDR2 reads YFSETQ. This CDR3 contains 16 residues. Unmatched junction bases numbered 12, after V lost 3 bases and J lost 7 bases. The CDR3 protein is CASSSPGAGVGNEQFF. The CDR3 coding sequence is TGCGCCAGCAGCTCGCCCGGAGCGGGAGTCGGTAATGAGCAGTTCTTC. The whole variable domain, remainder taken from reference TRBV5-1 and TRBJ2-1, is KAGVTQTPRYLIKTRGQQVTLSCSPISGHRSVSWYQQTPGQGLQFLFEYFSETQRNKGNFPGRFSGRQFSNSRSEMNVSTLELGDSALYLCASSSPGAGVGNEQFFGPGTRLTVL.

The chain recombines TRBV5-1 with TRBJ2-1, with TRBD1 matching 9 bases. This CDR3 region has 15 residues. CDR1 is SGHRS and CDR2 is YFSETQ in the germline V gene. V was pared by 1 base and J by 7 bases, with 6 bases of the junction left unmatched. The CDR3, as DNA: TGCGCCAGCAGCTTGATGGACAGGGGCCAGAATGAGCAGTTCTTC. Protein product: CASSLMDRGQNEQFF.

V usage is TRBV5-4 and J usage is TRBJ2-1, with a possible D match to TRBD2 (5 bases). The CDR3 is made up of 14 amino acids. The ends were cut back, 0 bases at V and 1 base at J, with 5 bases in the middle. Germline lookup yields CDR1 SGHNT and CDR2 YYREEE (reference sequence). The CDR3 reads CASSLGGSYNEQFF. The DNA for the CDR3 is TGTGCCAGCAGCTTGGGAGGGTCCTACAATGAGCAGTTCTTC.

Concerning this clone itself: Different DNA sequences within this sample yield the same CDR3. V is TRBV9 and J is TRBJ2-5; TRBD1 is a possible D gene (5 bases). CDR1 is SGDLS, CDR2 YYNGEE, per germline. The length of the CDR3 is 14 residues. The ends were cut back, 0 bases at V and 0 bases at J, with 6 bases in the middle. The CDR3 nucleotides are TGTGCCAGCAGCGTAGGACAGAACCAAGAGACCCAGTACTTC. The encoded protein is CASSVGQNQETQYF.

The CDR3 DNA follows: TGTGCCAGCAGCGTAGAGGCAGGGACATTGAACACTGAAGCTTTCTTT. Protein: CASSVEAGTLNTEAFF. V gene TRBV9 combines with J gene TRBJ1-1; tentative D call: TRBD1 (6 bases). Germline V lookup: CDR1 SGDLS, CDR2 YYNGEE. Trimming cost V 0 bases and J 0 bases, with 12 bases left between them. CDR3 length: 16 residues.

The J gene is TRBJ1-1, the V gene TRBV21-1. TRBV21-1 is described as a pseudogene. The CDR3 covers 16 residues. As DNA, the CDR3 is TGTGCCAGCAGCAAATGGCCGGGACTTCCAGGGACTGAAGCTTTCTTT. Translating it yields CASSKWPGLPGTEAFF.

V gene TRBV30 combines with J gene TRBJ1-5; TRBD1 might be the D (5 bases). Germline CDR1 and CDR2: GTSNPN and SVGIG (reference sequence). Trimming took off 1 base at V and 3 bases at J, with 7 bases between the two ends. The CDR3 spans 13 residues. DNA of the CDR3: TGTGCCTGGAGTGGGGGGGACAATCAGCCCCAGCATTTT. This encodes CAWSGGDNQPQHF.

This chain uses TRBV10-3 with TRBJ1-5; 9 bases align to TRBD1. Germline CDR1 is ENHRY and CDR2 is SYGVKD. The ends lost 6 bases at V and 4 bases at J; junction bases unmatched: 1. This CDR3 spans 13 amino acids. CDR3 nucleotide sequence: TGTGCCATCAGGGACAGGGGTAATCAGCCCCAGCATTTT. As protein: CAIRDRGNQPQHF.